The clone carrying this T cell receptor beta chain has only one observation. Its antigen is not identified. This sample stems from a study of shared clonotypes between healthy human individuals. General study points: As a rule, naive subsets had a larger estimated richness than memory subsets.

Deletions cut 3 bases from V and 0 bases from J, with 15 bases between. Germline V gives CDR1 SGHAT, CDR2 FQNNGV. The CDR3 sequence is 18 residues long. The data were produced by immunoSEQ multiplex PCR, yet TCRdb's version contains in-frame clones alone and is incomplete. Here the sample spans some 2,000,000 clones, approximately 96% being singletons. Participating donors were healthy, HIV-negative adults free of recent acute infections or vaccinations. Caucasian adults living in Nashville, Tennessee, provided all samples. This receptor was taken from a man aged 18 to 30 in good health. Sequencing was carried out using naive CD4+ T cells sorted from blood. Subset in this sample: CD45RA+ positively selected. This rearrangement joins TRBV11-2 to TRBJ1-6; the D is unclear. The DNA of the CDR3 is TGTGCCAGCAGCTTCTACCCGGCGGCTTCCTCCTATAATTCACCCCTCCACTTT. It translates to CASSFYPAASSYNSPLHF.